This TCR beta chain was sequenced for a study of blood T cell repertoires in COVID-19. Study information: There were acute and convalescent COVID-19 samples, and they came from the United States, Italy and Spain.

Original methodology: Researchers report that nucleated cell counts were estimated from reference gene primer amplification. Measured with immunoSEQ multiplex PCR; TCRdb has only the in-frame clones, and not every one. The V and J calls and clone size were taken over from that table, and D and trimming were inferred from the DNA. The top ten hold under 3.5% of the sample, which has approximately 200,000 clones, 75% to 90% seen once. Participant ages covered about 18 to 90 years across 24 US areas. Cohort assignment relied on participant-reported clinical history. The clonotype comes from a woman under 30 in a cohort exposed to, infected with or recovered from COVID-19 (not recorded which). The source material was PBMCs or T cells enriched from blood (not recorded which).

The CDR3 DNA reads TGTGCCAGCAGTCTCCGGGACAGGGCCTACTATGGCTACACCTTC. Translated: CASSLRDRAYYGYTF. The genes are TRBV6-5 and TRBJ1-2, with 9 positions matching TRBD1. V lost 5 bases, J lost 3 bases, and 7 bases stayed unmatched. CDR3 size: 15 residues. Germline CDR1 reads MNHEY; CDR2 reads SVGAGI.